This TCR beta chain was recorded in a study of cytomegalovirus exposure and HLA in healthy donors. This CDR3 is 13 amino acids long. The germline gives CDR1 WNHNN, CDR2 SYGVQD (reference sequence). V was shortened by 2 bases and J by 3 bases, with 7 bases between the two germline ends. Study findings and constraints: With high specificity and sensitivity, the classifier reportedly diagnosed cytomegalovirus status. Among the sequence variants, a highly shared cluster was likely an artifact of sequencing. Later analysis indicated greater clonal expansion among HLA-associated TCR beta chains than among equally common other chains. In a later analysis, an Asian-associated ancestry cluster reportedly showed fewer N-insertions than the approximately 700-donor mean.

Points on this clone: Its target is not known.

This PCR relied on a set of 60 Vbeta primers and 13 Jbeta primers. Clones were sequenced by immunoSEQ multiplex PCR, and TCRdb holds only the in-frame ones, with some missing. The sample shows about 100,000 clones, roughly 82% of them seen only once. Input material: PBMCs. The sequence was collected from a young man in good health and CMV-seropositive. V usage is TRBV10-1 and J usage is TRBJ2-5; TRBD1 might be the D (5 bases). CDR3 residues: CASSEKGKETQYF. The CDR3 coding sequence is TGCGCCAGCAGTGAGAAGGGGAAAGAGACCCAGTACTTC.